This T cell receptor beta chain is from a study of beta chain features in type 1 diabetes. Each donor gave one heparinised blood draw averaging about 110 mL. A few counts support this clone. Its antigen is still unknown. All of the isolated RNA was reverse transcribed, so expressed TCRB transcripts were sequenced. Assay: immunoSEQ multiplex PCR; the TCRdb copy retains only in-frame clones and omits some. Among some 360,000 clones, about 19% were seen once, and the ten largest hold under 0.05%. Findings and limits, study-wide: PCR might favor shorter templates, but any such skew would affect patients and controls equally. Diminished insertions and augmented deletions at VDJ junctions characterized type 1 diabetes patients.

Germline V gene sequence: CDR1 ENHRY, CDR2 SYGVKD. V was pared by 6 bases and J by 9 bases, with 1 base of the junction left unmatched. This CDR3 region has 11 residues. The sample taken for sequencing was naive CD4+ T cells from blood. The sequence was obtained from a woman in her late teens or twenties in good health. The chain recombines TRBV10-3 with TRBJ2-1; 8 bases line up with TRBD1. Here the CDR3 DNA reads TGTGCCATCAGGACAGGGGCTGAGCAGTTCTTC. Translating gives CAIRTGAEQFF.